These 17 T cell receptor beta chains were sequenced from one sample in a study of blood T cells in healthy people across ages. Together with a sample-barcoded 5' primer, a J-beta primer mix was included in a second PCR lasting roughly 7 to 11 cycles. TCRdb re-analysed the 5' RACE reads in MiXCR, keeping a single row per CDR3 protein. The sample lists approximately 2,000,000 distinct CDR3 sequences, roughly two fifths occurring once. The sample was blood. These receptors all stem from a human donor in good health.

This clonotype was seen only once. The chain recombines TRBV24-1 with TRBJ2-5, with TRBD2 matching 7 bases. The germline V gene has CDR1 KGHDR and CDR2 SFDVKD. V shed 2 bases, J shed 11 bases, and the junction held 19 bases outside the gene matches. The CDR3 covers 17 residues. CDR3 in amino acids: CATSDSGTNYFHNEQYF. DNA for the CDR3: TGTGCCACCAGTGATTCCGGGACTAACTATTTTCACAATGAGCAGTACTTC.

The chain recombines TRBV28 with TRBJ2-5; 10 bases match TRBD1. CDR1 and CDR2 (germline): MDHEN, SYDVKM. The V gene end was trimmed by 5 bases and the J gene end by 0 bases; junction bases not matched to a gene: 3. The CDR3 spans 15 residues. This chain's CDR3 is CASSPGQGYQETQYF. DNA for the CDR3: TGTGCCAGCAGTCCGGGACAGGGGTACCAAGAGACCCAGTACTTC. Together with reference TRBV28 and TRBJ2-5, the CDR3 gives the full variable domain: DVKVTQSSRYLVKRTGEKVFLECVQDMDHENMFWYRQDPGLGLRLIYFSYDVKMKEKGDIPEGYSVSREKKERFSLILESASTNQTSMYLCASSPGQGYQETQYFGPGTRLLVL.

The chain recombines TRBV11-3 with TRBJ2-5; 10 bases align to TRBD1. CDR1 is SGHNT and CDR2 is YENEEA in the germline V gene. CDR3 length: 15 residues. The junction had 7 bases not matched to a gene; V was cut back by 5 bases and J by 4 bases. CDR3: CASSLGTGEGETQYF. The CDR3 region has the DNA TGTGCCAGCAGCCTAGGGACAGGGGAAGGAGAGACCCAGTACTTC.

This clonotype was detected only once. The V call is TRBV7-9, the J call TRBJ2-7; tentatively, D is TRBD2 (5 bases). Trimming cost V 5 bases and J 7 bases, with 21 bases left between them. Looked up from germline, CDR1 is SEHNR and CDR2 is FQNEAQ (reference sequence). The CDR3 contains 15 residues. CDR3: CASSPLTGYQNEQYF. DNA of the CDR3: TGTGCCAGCAGCCCACTGACGGGGTACCAAAATGAGCAGTACTTC.

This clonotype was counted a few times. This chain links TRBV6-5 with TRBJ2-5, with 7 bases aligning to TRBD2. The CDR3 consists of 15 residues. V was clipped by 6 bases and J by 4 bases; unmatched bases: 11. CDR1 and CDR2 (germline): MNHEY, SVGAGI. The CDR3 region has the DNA TGTGCCAGCAGCCGAACTAGCGCAAGGGGAGAGACCCAGTACTTC. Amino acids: CASSRTSARGETQYF.

The CDR3 bases are TGTGCCAGCAGCTTAGTGGCCTTTGTGCAGTTCTTC. It translates to CASSLVAFVQFF. The genes are TRBV7-9 and TRBJ2-1; D not resolved. This CDR3 contains 12 residues. Deletions cut 1 base from V and 12 bases from J, with 10 bases between. The germline V gene has CDR1 SEHNR and CDR2 FQNEAQ (reference sequence).

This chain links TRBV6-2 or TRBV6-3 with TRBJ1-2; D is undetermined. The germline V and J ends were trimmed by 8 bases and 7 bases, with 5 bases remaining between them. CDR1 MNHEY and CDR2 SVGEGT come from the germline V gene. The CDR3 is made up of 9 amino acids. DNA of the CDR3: TGTGCCAGCGGTTCTGGCTACACCTTC. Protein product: CASGSGYTF.

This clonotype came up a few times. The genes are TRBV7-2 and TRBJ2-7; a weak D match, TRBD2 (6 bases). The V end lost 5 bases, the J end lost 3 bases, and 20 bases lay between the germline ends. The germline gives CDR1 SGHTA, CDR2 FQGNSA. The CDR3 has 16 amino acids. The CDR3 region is CASSPDTSRALYEQYF. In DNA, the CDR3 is TGTGCCAGCAGCCCAGATACTAGCAGGGCTCTCTACGAGCAGTACTTC.

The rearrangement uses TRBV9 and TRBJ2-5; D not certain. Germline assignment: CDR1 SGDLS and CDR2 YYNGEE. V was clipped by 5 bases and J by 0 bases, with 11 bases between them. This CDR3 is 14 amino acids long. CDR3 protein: CASSRTADQETQYF. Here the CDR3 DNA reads TGTGCCAGCAGTAGAACAGCCGACCAAGAGACCCAGTACTTC. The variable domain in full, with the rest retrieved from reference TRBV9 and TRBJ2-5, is DSGVTQTPKHLITATGQRVTLRCSPRSGDLSVYWYQQSLDQGLQFLIQYYNGEERAKGNILERFSAQQFPDLHSELNLSSLELGDSALYFCASSRTADQETQYFGPGTRLLVL.

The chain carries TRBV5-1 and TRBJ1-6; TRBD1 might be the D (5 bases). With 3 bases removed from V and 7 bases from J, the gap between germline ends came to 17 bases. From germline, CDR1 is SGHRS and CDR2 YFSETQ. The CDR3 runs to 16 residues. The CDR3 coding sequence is TGCGCCAGCAGCTCGACCTCCGGGACGGAGAATTCACCCCTCCACTTT. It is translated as CASSSTSGTENSPLHF.

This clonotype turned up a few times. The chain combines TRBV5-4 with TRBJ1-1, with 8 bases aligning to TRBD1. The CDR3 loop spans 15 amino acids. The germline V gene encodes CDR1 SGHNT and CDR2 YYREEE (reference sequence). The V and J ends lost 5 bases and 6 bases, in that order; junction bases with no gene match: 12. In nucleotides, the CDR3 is TGTGCCAGCAGGCCGACGGACAGGGAATCCCCTGAAGCTTTCTTT. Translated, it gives CASRPTDRESPEAFF.

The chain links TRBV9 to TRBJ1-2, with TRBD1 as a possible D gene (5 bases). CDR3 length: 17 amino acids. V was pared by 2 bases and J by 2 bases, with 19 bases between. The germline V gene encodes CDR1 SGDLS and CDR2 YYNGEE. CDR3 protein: CASSVEWDGADNYGYTF. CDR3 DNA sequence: TGTGCCAGCAGCGTGGAGTGGGATGGGGCCGACAACTATGGCTACACCTTC.

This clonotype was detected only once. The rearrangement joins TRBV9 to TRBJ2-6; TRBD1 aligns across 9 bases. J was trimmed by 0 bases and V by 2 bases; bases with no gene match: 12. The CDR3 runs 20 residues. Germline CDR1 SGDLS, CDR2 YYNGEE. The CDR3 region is CASSVSHGTGIISGANVLTF. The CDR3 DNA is TGTGCCAGCAGCGTCTCCCATGGGACAGGGATTATCTCTGGGGCCAACGTCCTGACTTTC.

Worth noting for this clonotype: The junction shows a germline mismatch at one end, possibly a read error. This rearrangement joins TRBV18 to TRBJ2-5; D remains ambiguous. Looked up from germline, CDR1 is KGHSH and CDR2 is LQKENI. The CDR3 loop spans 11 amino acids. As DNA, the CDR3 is TGTGCCAGCTCAACTCAAGAGACCCGGTACTTC. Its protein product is CASSTQETRYF.

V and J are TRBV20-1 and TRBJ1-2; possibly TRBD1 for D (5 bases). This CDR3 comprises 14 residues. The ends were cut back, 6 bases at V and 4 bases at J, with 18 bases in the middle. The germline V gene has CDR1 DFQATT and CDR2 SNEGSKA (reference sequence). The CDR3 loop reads CSAPGLIAGYGYTF. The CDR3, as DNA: TGCAGTGCGCCGGGACTCATTGCTGGCTATGGCTACACCTTC.

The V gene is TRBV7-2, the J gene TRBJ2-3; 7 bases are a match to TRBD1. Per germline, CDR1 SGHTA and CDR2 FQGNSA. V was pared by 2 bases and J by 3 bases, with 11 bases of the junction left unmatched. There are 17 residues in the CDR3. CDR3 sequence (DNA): TGTGCCAGCAGCTTACGTTTAGGGGGCGCGATAACAGATACGCAGTATTTT. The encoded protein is CASSLRLGGAITDTQYF.

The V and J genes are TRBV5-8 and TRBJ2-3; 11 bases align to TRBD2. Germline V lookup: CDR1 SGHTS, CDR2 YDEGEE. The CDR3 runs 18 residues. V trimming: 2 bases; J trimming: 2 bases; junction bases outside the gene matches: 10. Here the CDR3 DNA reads TGTGCCAGCAGCTTCACTAGCGGGGGCCCCAGTTACACAGATACGCAGTATTTT. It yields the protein CASSFTSGGPSYTDTQYF. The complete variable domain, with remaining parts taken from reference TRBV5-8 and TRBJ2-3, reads EAGVTQSPTHLIKTRGQQATLRCSPISGHTSVYWYQQALGLGLQFLLWYDEGEERNRGNFPPRFSGRQFPNYSSELNVNALELEDSALYLCASSFTSGGPSYTDTQYFGPGTRLTVL.